The 11 T cell receptor beta chains below all came from one sample that was sequenced in a study of blood T cell repertoires in COVID-19 (dated by TCRdb to 2020 to 2021). Library prep was done by the immunoSEQ multiplex PCR assay. TCRdb mirrors the immuneACCESS table, restricted to in-frame sequences. Some clones are absent from its copies; in checked studies, under half trace to an unresolved V gene, and the reason for the others is unknown. Recorded for this sample are 80,000 to 130,000 clones; approximately 89% of them occurred a single time. In total, the top ten clones hold 0.97% of the sample. Sample: peripheral blood. The receptors come from a man between 60 and 75 years old with acute or convalescent COVID-19.

The chain is built from TRBV5-1 and TRBJ1-5; TRBD1 might be the D (5 bases). CDR1 is SGHRS and CDR2 is YFSETQ in the germline V gene. V shed 4 bases and J shed 9 bases, with 29 bases lying between them. The CDR3 is 18 residues long. For the CDR3, the DNA is TGCGCCAGCAGCCTAGATCCCCTGGGAGCGGGGCCTCCAAGGCCCCAGCATTTT. It yields the protein CASSLDPLGAGPPRPQHF.

The table lists this clone with a count of one. The rearrangement links TRBV2 to TRBJ2-5, with 9 bases aligning to TRBD1. The CDR3 has 15 amino acids. V was pared by 3 bases and J by 1 base, with 3 bases of the junction left unmatched. Germline V gene data show CDR1 as SNHLY and CDR2 as FYNNEI. The DNA for the CDR3 is TGTGCCAGCAGTGAGACGGGACAGGGCCAAGAGACCCAGTACTTC. Protein sequence: CASSETGQGQETQYF. Using reference TRBV2 and TRBJ2-5 for the parts outside the CDR3, the full variable domain is EPEVTQTPSHQVTQMGQEVILRCVPISNHLYFYWYRQILGQKVEFLVSFYNNEISEKSEIFDDQFSVERPDGSNFTLKIRSTKLEDSAMYFCASSETGQGQETQYFGPGTRLLVL.

This sequence joins TRBV24-1 and TRBJ2-2; 8 positions agree with TRBD2. The CDR3 totals 16 residues. Germline V gene lookup returns CDR1 KGHDR and CDR2 SFDVKD. V lost 4 bases to trimming and J lost 2 bases; unmatched junction nucleotides: 5. CDR3 sequence: CATSDPSGSNTGELFF. The DNA of the CDR3 is TGTGCCACCAGTGACCCTAGCGGGTCTAACACCGGGGAGCTGTTTTTT.

V and J are TRBV28 and TRBJ1-5; no clear D. Trimming took off 6 bases at V and 6 bases at J, with 18 bases between the two ends. Per the germline V gene, CDR1 is MDHEN and CDR2 is SYDVKM. CDR3 length equals 15 residues. The CDR3 coding sequence is TGTGCCAGCAGATTCCCAAGAAGGCGGGGTCAGCCCCAGCATTTT. Protein sequence: CASRFPRRRGQPQHF.

This chain connects TRBV30 to TRBJ1-3; the D is unclear. The CDR3 covers 15 residues. Between the trimmed V and J ends, which lost 0 bases and 0 bases, there was a span of 9 bases. Germline CDR1 reads GTSNPN; CDR2 reads SVGIG (reference sequence). CDR3 residues: CAWSVHRISGNTIYF. The CDR3, as DNA: TGTGCCTGGAGTGTACACCGCATCTCTGGAAACACCATATATTTT.

The chain links TRBV6-2 or TRBV6-3 to TRBJ2-1; D possibly corresponds to TRBD2 (6 bases). In germline, CDR1 is MNHEY, CDR2 SVGEGT. CDR3 length: 15 amino acids. V was cut by 5 bases and J by 6 bases, with 17 bases left in between. This chain's CDR3 is CASSEPGLAANEQFF. The CDR3 bases are TGTGCCAGCAGTGAGCCGGGACTGGCGGCCAATGAGCAGTTCTTC.

V is TRBV11-2 and J is TRBJ1-6; D gene ambiguous. The germline V gene encodes CDR1 SGHAT and CDR2 FQNNGV. Trimming took 0 bases from V and 7 from J, leaving 4 bases between them. There are 13 residues in the CDR3. This CDR3 reads CASSLDLNSPLHF. In DNA, the CDR3 is TGTGCCAGCAGCTTAGACCTAAATTCACCCCTCCACTTT.

V is TRBV19 and J is TRBJ2-2; no reliable D call. The CDR3 has 11 residues. Deletions cut 8 bases from V and 2 bases from J, with 3 bases between. CDR1 is LNHDA, CDR2 SQIVND, per germline (reference sequence). The CDR3 sequence: CASQNTGELFF. In DNA, the CDR3 is TGTGCCAGTCAAAACACCGGGGAGCTGTTTTTT.

V gene TRBV7-8 combines with J gene TRBJ2-2, with TRBD2 matching 7 bases. This CDR3 has 14 amino acids. Germline loops: CDR1 SGHVS, CDR2 FQNEAQ. The trim removed 5 bases at V and 4 bases at J, leaving 4 bases unmatched. CDR3 region: CASSRGDFTGELFF. In nucleotides, the CDR3 is TGTGCCAGCAGCCGGGGGGACTTCACCGGGGAGCTGTTTTTT.

The chain has TRBV10-1 and TRBJ2-1; maybe TRBD2 (5 bases). Trimming removed 3 bases at V and 4 bases at J, with 10 bases between. CDR1 and CDR2 from the germline V gene are WNHNN and SYGVQD (reference sequence). The CDR3 consists of 14 residues. The CDR3 reads CASSEGSSYNEQFF. The CDR3 coding sequence is TGCGCCAGCAGTGAAGGGAGTTCGTACAATGAGCAGTTCTTC.

This chain joins TRBV27 and TRBJ2-1; perhaps TRBD2 as D (6 bases). Trimming took off 1 base at V and 7 bases at J, with 14 bases between the two ends. Germline CDR1 and CDR2: MNHEY and SMNVEV (reference sequence). The CDR3 is 15 residues long. The CDR3 sequence: CASSLWVGLGNEQFF. In nucleotides, the CDR3 is TGTGCCAGCAGTTTATGGGTGGGACTCGGGAATGAGCAGTTCTTC.